One sample yielded the 27 T cell receptor beta chains listed below, sequenced in a study of cytomegalovirus exposure and HLA in healthy donors. Use of 60 Vbeta and 13 Jbeta primers characterized the PCR. Data came from immunoSEQ multiplex PCR; TCRdb stores just in-frame clones and leaves some out. The table records roughly 69,000 clones, 65% to 70% of them present only once. The source material was PBMCs. The receptor set was obtained from a male donor in good health and CMV-seropositive.

The chain employs TRBV10-1 and TRBJ1-1, with TRBD1 identical over 7 bases. The CDR3 extends over 14 amino acids. Germline CDR1 is WNHNN and CDR2 is SYGVQD (reference sequence). The junction had 5 bases not matched to a gene; V was cut back by 3 bases and J by 4 bases. CDR3 protein: CASSERQGLTEAFF. The DNA of the CDR3 is TGCGCCAGCAGTGAAAGACAGGGTCTCACTGAAGCTTTCTTT.

V is TRBV9 and J is TRBJ2-5; 9 nucleotides align to TRBD1. With the DNA end fitting TRBJ2-7 better, the J assignment may be wrong. The CDR3 has 15 amino acids. The germline gives CDR1 SGDLS, CDR2 YYNGEE. DNA of the CDR3: TGTGCCAGCAGCACCCGGGACAGGGAGACCCACGAGCAGTACTTC. Amino acids: CASSTRDRETHEQYF.

This rearrangement joins TRBV5-1 to TRBJ2-7; possible D gene TRBD1, 5 bases. V shed 2 bases and J shed 0 bases, with 9 bases lying between them. The CDR3 is made up of 14 amino acids. The V gene's germline CDR1 is SGHRS and CDR2 YFSETQ. CDR3: CASSFDSVSYEQYF. The CDR3 DNA sequence: TGCGCCAGCAGCTTCGACAGCGTCTCCTACGAGCAGTACTTC.

As for this clone: A junction end diverges from the germline sequence, so it may reflect a read error. The chain recombines TRBV7-9 with TRBJ1-2; D gene uncertain. The V gene's germline CDR1 is SEHNR and CDR2 FQNEAQ (reference sequence). This CDR3 spans 12 amino acids. The DNA for the CDR3 is TGTTCCAGCAGCTTAGACTCAAGAGGCTACACCTTC. Amino acids: CSSSLDSRGYTF.

CDR3 loop: CATSRRTGAYNEQFF. For the CDR3, the DNA is TGTGCCACCAGCAGGCGGACAGGGGCCTACAATGAGCAGTTCTTC. The V call is TRBV15, the J call TRBJ2-1, with 9 bases matching TRBD1. Germline assignment: CDR1 LNHNV and CDR2 YYDKDF (reference sequence). The CDR3 contains 15 residues. The V gene end was trimmed by 3 bases and the J gene end by 2 bases; junction bases not matched to a gene: 2.

DNA for the CDR3: TGTGCCTGGAGTATTTGGGGAGGGCGAGAAAAACTGTTTTTT. Protein: CAWSIWGGREKLFF. This chain connects TRBV30 to TRBJ1-4, with D unclear. The CDR3 is made up of 14 amino acids. Germline CDR1 and CDR2: GTSNPN and SVGIG (reference sequence). Deletions cut 2 bases from V and 8 bases from J, with 15 bases between.

The CDR3 DNA is TGTGCCAGCAGCTCCGAGGGCTCAGCCCTACAGCCCCAGCATTTT. Its translation: CASSSEGSALQPQHF. V gene TRBV5-6 combines with J gene TRBJ1-5; D uncertain. Trimming shortened V by 3 bases and J by 7 bases, and 17 bases separated the two germline ends. This CDR3 has 15 amino acids. Germline CDR1 SGHDT, CDR2 YYEEEE.

The rearrangement links TRBV19 to TRBJ2-7, with D maybe TRBD2 (6 bases). V gave up 4 bases and J gave up 2 bases, with 12 bases separating them. CDR1 and CDR2 from the germline V gene are LNHDA and SQIVND (reference sequence). CDR3 size: 14 residues. This CDR3 reads CASSKGLDAYEQYF. In DNA form, the CDR3 reads TGTGCCAGTAGTAAGGGACTGGACGCCTACGAGCAGTACTTC. The full variable domain, in which reference TRBV19 and TRBJ2-7 provide the parts outside the CDR3, is DGGITQSPKYLFRKEGQNVTLSCEQNLNHDAMYWYRQDPGQGLRLIYYSQIVNDFQKGDIAEGYSVSREKKESFPLTVTSAQKNPTAFYLCASSKGLDAYEQYFGPGTRLTVT.

The chain has TRBV4-1 and TRBJ1-3; D remains unclear. The CDR3 runs to 15 residues. The V gene lost 2 bases and the J gene lost 1 base, with 9 bases spanning the gap. Looked up from germline, CDR1 is MGHRA and CDR2 is YSYEKL. DNA of the CDR3: TGCGCCAGCAGCCAACTCGCGGGGTCTGGAAACACCATATATTTT. This sequence encodes CASSQLAGSGNTIYF.

CDR3 amino acids: CASGRNFGGGRNTEAFF. The CDR3 DNA sequence: TGTGCCAGTGGCAGGAATTTCGGCGGGGGACGGAACACTGAAGCTTTCTTT. The V call is TRBV19, the J call TRBJ1-1, with D possibly matching TRBD1 (5 bases). The germline V and J ends were trimmed by 8 bases and 1 base, with 23 bases remaining between them. Germline-derived CDR1 and CDR2 are LNHDA and SQIVND (reference sequence). This CDR3 contains 17 residues.

The chain recombines TRBV5-1 with TRBJ2-2; 7 bases map to TRBD1. V was clipped by 4 bases and J by 0 bases; unmatched bases: 3. Germline values: CDR1 SGHRS, CDR2 YFSETQ. The CDR3 sequence is 15 residues long. For the CDR3, the DNA is TGCGCCAGCAGCCTCGACAGGGCGAACACCGGGGAGCTGTTTTTT. Translating it yields CASSLDRANTGELFF.

The chain recombines TRBV28 with TRBJ2-4; 10 bases agree with TRBD2. This CDR3 is 14 amino acids long. Germline lookup yields CDR1 MDHEN and CDR2 SYDVKM. J lost 13 bases, V lost 8 bases, and 14 bases had no gene match. The CDR3 DNA is TGTGCCAGCTTGGGAGCGGGAGGGCCAGGGGAGCAGTACTTC. Residues: CASLGAGGPGEQYF.

The rearrangement joins TRBV19 to TRBJ1-5; TRBD1 is a possible D gene (5 bases). Germline lookup yields CDR1 LNHDA and CDR2 SQIVND (reference sequence). V was pared by 5 bases and J by 2 bases, with 10 bases between. The CDR3 runs 14 residues. The CDR3 loop reads CASSSRVRNQPQHF. For the CDR3, the DNA is TGTGCCAGTAGTTCCAGGGTACGCAATCAGCCCCAGCATTTT.

This clone was counted only a few times. The chain has TRBV5-1 and TRBJ1-4, with D possibly TRBD1 on 6 matching bases. This CDR3 comprises 14 residues. Germline CDR1 is SGHRS and CDR2 is YFSETQ. V was pared by 3 bases and J by 7 bases, with 13 bases between. The CDR3 is CASSWTARPEKLFF. The CDR3 nucleotides are TGCGCCAGCAGCTGGACAGCCCGCCCTGAAAAACTGTTTTTT.

V and J are TRBV11-2 and TRBJ2-7, with TRBD1 matching 8 bases. The CDR3 is made up of 14 amino acids. Germline CDR1 and CDR2: SGHAT and FQNNGV. The junction had 6 bases not matched to a gene; V was cut back by 3 bases and J by 5 bases. Here the CDR3 DNA reads TGTGCCAGCAGCTTTCCGGGACAGGTTAACGAGCAGTACTTC. Translated, it gives CASSFPGQVNEQYF.

The genes are TRBV12-5 and TRBJ1-1; 8 nucleotides align to TRBD1. CDR1 and CDR2 (germline): LGHNT, FRNRAP. This CDR3 has 15 residues. V was pared by 1 base and J by 6 bases, with 7 bases of the junction left unmatched. The CDR3 here is CASGLGGQGVAEAFF. In DNA, the CDR3 is TGTGCTAGTGGTTTGGGTGGACAGGGTGTCGCTGAAGCTTTCTTT.

Concerning this clone: A junction boundary mismatches the germline segment, possibly from a read error. The V and J genes are TRBV10-3 and TRBJ2-2; the D gene is possibly TRBD2 (5 bases). In germline, CDR1 is ENHRY, CDR2 SYGVKD. This CDR3 is built from 14 residues. CDR3 amino acids: CAISAGEHTGEPFF. The CDR3 DNA reads TGTGCCATCAGTGCCGGGGAGCACACCGGGGAGCCGTTTTTT.

The chain is built from TRBV15 and TRBJ2-5; possible D gene TRBD2, 5 bases. In germline, CDR1 is LNHNV, CDR2 YYDKDF (reference sequence). This CDR3 region has 14 residues. Trimming pared 1 base from V and 1 base from J, leaving 7 bases between. Here the CDR3 reads CATSRVGGQETQYF. The CDR3 nucleotides read TGTGCCACCAGCAGAGTTGGAGGCCAAGAGACCCAGTACTTC.

This clone has a handful of counts. The CDR3 DNA sequence: TGTGCCAGCAGCCAAGATACTGGCGAGCAGTACTTC. Translating it yields CASSQDTGEQYF. The chain joins TRBV4-2 to TRBJ2-7; no clear D. There are 12 residues in the CDR3. Germline values: CDR1 LGHNA, CDR2 YNFKEQ. V was pared by 0 bases and J by 6 bases, with 6 bases between.

The V gene is TRBV6-5, the J gene TRBJ1-1; maybe TRBD1 (5 bases). V gave up 5 bases and J gave up 9 bases, with 19 bases separating them. Per the germline V gene, CDR1 is MNHEY and CDR2 is SVGAGI. The CDR3 sequence is 14 residues long. The CDR3 here is CASSNDDRIHKAFF. Here the CDR3 DNA reads TGTGCCAGCAGTAACGACGACAGAATCCACAAAGCTTTCTTT.

The chain joins TRBV19 to TRBJ2-7; 10 positions match TRBD1. Germline V gives CDR1 LNHDA, CDR2 SQIVND (reference sequence). V was pared by 5 bases and J by 2 bases, with 3 bases of the junction left unmatched. There are 14 residues in the CDR3. Written as DNA, the CDR3 is TGTGCCAGTAGTGACAGGGGGCGGCCCTACGAGCAGTACTTC. Protein: CASSDRGRPYEQYF. The whole variable domain, filled in from reference TRBV19 and TRBJ2-7, reads DGGITQSPKYLFRKEGQNVTLSCEQNLNHDAMYWYRQDPGQGLRLIYYSQIVNDFQKGDIAEGYSVSREKKESFPLTVTSAQKNPTAFYLCASSDRGRPYEQYFGPGTRLTVT.

The gene calls are TRBV7-7 and TRBJ2-5; a weak D match, TRBD1 (5 bases). V was shortened by 3 bases and J by 4 bases, with 9 bases between the two germline ends. Germline-derived CDR1 and CDR2 are SSHAT and FNYEAQ (reference sequence). The CDR3 contains 13 residues. DNA of the CDR3: TGTGCCAGCAGCTTTGTCAGGGCAGAGACCCAGTACTTC. It encodes CASSFVRAETQYF.

The CDR3 protein is CAWSVFRTSGALETQYF. In DNA form, the CDR3 reads TGTGCCTGGAGTGTATTCCGGACTAGCGGGGCACTAGAGACCCAGTACTTC. V is TRBV30 and J is TRBJ2-5, with 12 bases identical to TRBD2. CDR1 is GTSNPN, CDR2 SVGIG, per germline (reference sequence). With 0 bases clipped from V and 4 bases from J, the junction kept 9 bases outside the gene matches. This CDR3 comprises 17 residues.

V and J are TRBV4-1 and TRBJ2-5; a weak D match, TRBD2 (5 bases). Germline CDR1 MGHRA, CDR2 YSYEKL. Trimming stripped 0 bases from V and 1 base from J, with 9 bases between. The CDR3 spans 15 residues. CDR3: CASSQDGDTQETQYF. CDR3 sequence (DNA): TGCGCCAGCAGCCAAGACGGGGATACCCAAGAGACCCAGTACTTC.

The gene calls are TRBV29-1 and TRBJ1-1; TRBD1 matches at 7 bases. This CDR3 contains 12 residues. Unmatched junction bases numbered 7, after V lost 7 bases and J lost 5 bases. The V gene's germline CDR1 is SQVTM and CDR2 ANQGSEA. The CDR3 loop reads CSGYRGKTEAFF. CDR3 sequence (DNA): TGCAGCGGCTACAGGGGAAAGACTGAAGCTTTCTTT.

The chain carries TRBV9 and TRBJ2-7; TRBD1 agrees at 9 bases. Germline CDR1 is SGDLS and CDR2 is YYNGEE. The CDR3 has 15 amino acids. J lost 0 bases, V lost 2 bases, and 3 bases had no gene match. CDR3 amino acids: CASSVGTGPSYEQYF. The CDR3 DNA reads TGTGCCAGCAGCGTCGGGACAGGGCCCTCCTACGAGCAGTACTTC.

V is TRBV29-1 and J is TRBJ2-6; no clear D. Germline assignment: CDR1 SQVTM and CDR2 ANQGSEA. This CDR3 is 15 amino acids long. Trimming removed 2 bases from V and 2 bases from J, with 10 bases in between. The CDR3 coding sequence is TGCAGCGTTGAATTGGGCAGAACTGGGGCCAACGTCCTGACTTTC. This codes for CSVELGRTGANVLTF.